This T cell receptor (beta chain) originates from a study of blood T cell repertoires in COVID-19. As for the study in general: The study drew acute and convalescent COVID-19 samples from the United States, Italy and Spain. PBMCs, B-cell-depleted T cells, or T cells provided the cDNA or gDNA that made up the material.

This CDR3 has 14 amino acids. CDR1 is SGHTA, CDR2 FQGNSA, per germline. The ends were cut back, 2 bases at V and 5 bases at J, with 9 bases in the middle. Authors' processing steps: Scientists estimated how many nucleated cells there were by amplifying reference gene primers. TCRdb keeps only in-frame clones here, not all; method: immunoSEQ multiplex PCR. Clone size and the V and J calls come from that table; the DNA yielded D and trimming. The sample yields roughly 61,000 clones, roughly 80% seen once. This chain uses TRBV7-2 with TRBJ2-2; weak D call: TRBD2 (6 bases). Sequenced: peripheral blood. This TCR came from a woman in her 70s with acute or convalescent COVID-19. CDR3: CASSLTRGTGELFF. The CDR3, as DNA: TGTGCCAGCAGCTTAACACGGGGGACCGGGGAGCTGTTTTTT. The whole variable domain, remainder taken from reference TRBV7-2 and TRBJ2-2, is GAGVSQSPSNKVTEKGKDVELRCDPISGHTALYWYRQSLGQGLEFLIYFQGNSAPDKSGLPSDRFSAERTGGSVSTLTIQRTQQEDSAVYLCASSLTRGTGELFFGEGSRLTVL.